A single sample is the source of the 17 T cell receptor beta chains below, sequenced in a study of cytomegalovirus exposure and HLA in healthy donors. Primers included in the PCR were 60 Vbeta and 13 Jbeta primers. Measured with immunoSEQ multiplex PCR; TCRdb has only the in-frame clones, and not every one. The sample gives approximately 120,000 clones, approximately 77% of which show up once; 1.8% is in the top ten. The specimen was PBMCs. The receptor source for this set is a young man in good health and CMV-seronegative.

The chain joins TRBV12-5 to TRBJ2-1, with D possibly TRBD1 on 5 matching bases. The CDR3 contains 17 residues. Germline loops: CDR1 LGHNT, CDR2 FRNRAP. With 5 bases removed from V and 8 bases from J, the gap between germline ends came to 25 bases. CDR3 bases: TGTGCTAGTGGTCTACTGGGGCAGTTTATTCCCCGGGATGAGCAGTTCTTC. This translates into CASGLLGQFIPRDEQFF. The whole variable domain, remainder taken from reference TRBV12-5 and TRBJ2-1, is DARVTQTPRHKVTEMGQEVTMRCQPILGHNTVFWYRQTMMQGLELLAYFRNRAPLDDSGMPKDRFSAEMPDATLATLKIQPSEPRDSAVYFCASGLLGQFIPRDEQFFGPGTRLTVL.

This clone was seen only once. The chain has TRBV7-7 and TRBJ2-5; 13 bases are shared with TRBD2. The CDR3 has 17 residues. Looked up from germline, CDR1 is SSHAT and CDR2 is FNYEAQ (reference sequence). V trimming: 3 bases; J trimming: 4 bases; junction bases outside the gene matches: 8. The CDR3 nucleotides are TGTGCCAGCAGCTTTAGTGGAGGACTAGCGGGGGTAGAGACCCAGTACTTC. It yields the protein CASSFSGGLAGVETQYF.

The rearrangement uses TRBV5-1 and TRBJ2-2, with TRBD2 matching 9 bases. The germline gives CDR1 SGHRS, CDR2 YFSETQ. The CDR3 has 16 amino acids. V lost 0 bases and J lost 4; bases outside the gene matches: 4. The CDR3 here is CASSLAGSGGTGELFF. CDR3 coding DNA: TGCGCCAGCAGCTTGGCCGGTAGCGGGGGCACCGGGGAGCTGTTTTTT.

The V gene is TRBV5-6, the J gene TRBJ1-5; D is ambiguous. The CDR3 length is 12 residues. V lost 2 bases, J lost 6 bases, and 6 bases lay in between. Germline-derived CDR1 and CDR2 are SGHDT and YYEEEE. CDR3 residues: CASSFLGQPQHF. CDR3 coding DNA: TGTGCCAGCAGCTTCCTCGGTCAGCCCCAGCATTTT. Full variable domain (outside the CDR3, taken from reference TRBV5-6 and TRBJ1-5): DAGVTQSPTHLIKTRGQQVTLRCSPKSGHDTVSWYQQALGQGPQFIFQYYEEEERQRGNFPDRFSGHQFPNYSSELNVNALLLGDSALYLCASSFLGQPQHFGDGTRLSIL.

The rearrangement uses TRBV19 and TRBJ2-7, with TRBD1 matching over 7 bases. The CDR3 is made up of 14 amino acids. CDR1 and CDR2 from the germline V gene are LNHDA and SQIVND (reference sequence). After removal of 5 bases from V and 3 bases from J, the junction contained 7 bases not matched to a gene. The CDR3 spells CASSGTESSYEQYF. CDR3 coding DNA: TGTGCCAGTAGTGGGACAGAGTCTAGCTACGAGCAGTACTTC.

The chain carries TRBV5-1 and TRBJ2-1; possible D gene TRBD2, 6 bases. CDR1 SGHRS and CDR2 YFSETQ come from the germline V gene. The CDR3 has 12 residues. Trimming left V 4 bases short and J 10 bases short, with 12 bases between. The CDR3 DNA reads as TGCGCCAGCAGCATGCTAGCGTACGAGCAGTTCTTC. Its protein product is CASSMLAYEQFF.

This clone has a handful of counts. The CDR3 reads CASNPNQGKDGYTF. In nucleotides, the CDR3 is TGTGCCAGCAACCCCAATCAGGGGAAGGATGGCTACACCTTC. This chain connects TRBV2 to TRBJ1-2; D is perhaps TRBD1 (6 bases). Germline lookup yields CDR1 SNHLY and CDR2 FYNNEI. CDR3 size: 14 residues. Trimming took 7 bases from V and 6 from J, leaving 18 bases between them. The complete variable domain, with remaining parts taken from reference TRBV2 and TRBJ1-2, reads EPEVTQTPSHQVTQMGQEVILRCVPISNHLYFYWYRQILGQKVEFLVSFYNNEISEKSEIFDDQFSVERPDGSNFTLKIRSTKLEDSAMYFCASNPNQGKDGYTFGSGTRLTVV.

The CDR3 sequence: CASKAGMVTEAFF. CDR3 sequence (DNA): TGTGCCAGTAAAGCAGGGATGGTCACTGAAGCTTTCTTT. The genes are TRBV19 and TRBJ1-1; perhaps TRBD1 as D (5 bases). CDR3 size: 13 residues. Deletions cut 7 bases from V and 4 bases from J, with 13 bases between. The germline V gene encodes CDR1 LNHDA and CDR2 SQIVND (reference sequence).

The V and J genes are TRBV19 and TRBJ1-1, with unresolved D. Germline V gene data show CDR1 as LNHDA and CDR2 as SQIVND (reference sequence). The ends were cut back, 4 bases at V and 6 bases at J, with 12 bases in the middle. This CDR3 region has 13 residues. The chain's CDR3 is CASSRSWQAEAFF. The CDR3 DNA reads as TGTGCCAGTAGTAGGTCCTGGCAGGCTGAAGCTTTCTTT.

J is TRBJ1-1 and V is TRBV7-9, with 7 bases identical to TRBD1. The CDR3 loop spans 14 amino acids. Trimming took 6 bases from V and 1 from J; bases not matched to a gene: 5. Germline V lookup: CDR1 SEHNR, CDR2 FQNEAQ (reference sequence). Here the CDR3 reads CASSSTGTNTEAFF. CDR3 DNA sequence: TGTGCCAGCAGTTCGACAGGGACGAACACTGAAGCTTTCTTT.

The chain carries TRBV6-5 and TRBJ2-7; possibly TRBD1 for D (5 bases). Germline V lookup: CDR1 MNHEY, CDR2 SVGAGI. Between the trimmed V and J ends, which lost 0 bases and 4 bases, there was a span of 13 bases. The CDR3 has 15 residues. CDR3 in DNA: TGTGCCAGCAGTTACTCTTCAGGGATCACATACGAGCAGTACTTC. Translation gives CASSYSSGITYEQYF.

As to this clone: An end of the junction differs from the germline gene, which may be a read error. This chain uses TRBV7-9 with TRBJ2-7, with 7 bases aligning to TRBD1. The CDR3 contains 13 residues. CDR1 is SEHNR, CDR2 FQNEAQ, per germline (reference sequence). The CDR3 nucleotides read TGTACCAGCAGCTTCGACAGGGTGGGCGAGCAGTACTTC. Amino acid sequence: CTSSFDRVGEQYF.

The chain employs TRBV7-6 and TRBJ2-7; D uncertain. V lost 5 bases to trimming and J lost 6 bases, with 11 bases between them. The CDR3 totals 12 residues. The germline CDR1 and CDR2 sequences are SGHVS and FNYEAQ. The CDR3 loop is CASSPSPGEQYF. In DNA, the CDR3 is TGTGCCAGCAGCCCCTCACCCGGCGAGCAGTACTTC.

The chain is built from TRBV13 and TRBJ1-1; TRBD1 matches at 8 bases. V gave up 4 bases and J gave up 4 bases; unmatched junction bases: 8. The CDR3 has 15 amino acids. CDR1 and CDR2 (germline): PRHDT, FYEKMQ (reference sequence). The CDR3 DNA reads TGTGCCAGCAGCTGGGGGACAGGTTTGGGCACTGAAGCTTTCTTT. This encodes CASSWGTGLGTEAFF.

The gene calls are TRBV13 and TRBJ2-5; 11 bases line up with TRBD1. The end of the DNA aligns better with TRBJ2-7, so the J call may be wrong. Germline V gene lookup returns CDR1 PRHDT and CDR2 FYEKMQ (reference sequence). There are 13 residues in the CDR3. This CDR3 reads CASSSGTGGEQYF. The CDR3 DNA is TGTGCCAGCAGCTCCGGGACAGGGGGCGAGCAGTACTTC.

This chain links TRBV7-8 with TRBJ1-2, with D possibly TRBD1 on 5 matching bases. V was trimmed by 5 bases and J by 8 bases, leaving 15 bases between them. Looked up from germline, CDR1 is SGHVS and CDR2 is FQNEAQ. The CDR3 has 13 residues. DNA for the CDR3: TGTGCCAGCAGCCCTCGGGGGGGGTTGGGCTACACCTTC. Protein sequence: CASSPRGGLGYTF.

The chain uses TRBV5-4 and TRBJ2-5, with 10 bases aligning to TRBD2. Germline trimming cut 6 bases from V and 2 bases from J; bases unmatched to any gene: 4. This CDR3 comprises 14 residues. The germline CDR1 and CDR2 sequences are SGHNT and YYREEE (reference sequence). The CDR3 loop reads CASNSGGAQETQYF. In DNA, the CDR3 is TGTGCCAGCAACAGCGGGGGGGCGCAAGAGACCCAGTACTTC.